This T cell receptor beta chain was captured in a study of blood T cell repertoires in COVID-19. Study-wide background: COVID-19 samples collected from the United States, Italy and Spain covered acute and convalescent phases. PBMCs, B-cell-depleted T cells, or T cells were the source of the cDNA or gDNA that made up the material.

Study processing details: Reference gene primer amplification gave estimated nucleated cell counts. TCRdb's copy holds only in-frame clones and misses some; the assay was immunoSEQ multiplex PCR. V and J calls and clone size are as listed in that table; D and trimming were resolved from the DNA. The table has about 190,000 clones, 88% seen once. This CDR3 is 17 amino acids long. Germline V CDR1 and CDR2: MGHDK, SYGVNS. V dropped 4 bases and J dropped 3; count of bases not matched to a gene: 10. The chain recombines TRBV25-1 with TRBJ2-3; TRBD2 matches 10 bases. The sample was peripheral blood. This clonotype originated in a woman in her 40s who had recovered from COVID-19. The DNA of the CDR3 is TGTGCCAGCAGTGCAACGGGACTAGCGTTCGGTACAGATACGCAGTATTTT. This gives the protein CASSATGLAFGTDTQYF.